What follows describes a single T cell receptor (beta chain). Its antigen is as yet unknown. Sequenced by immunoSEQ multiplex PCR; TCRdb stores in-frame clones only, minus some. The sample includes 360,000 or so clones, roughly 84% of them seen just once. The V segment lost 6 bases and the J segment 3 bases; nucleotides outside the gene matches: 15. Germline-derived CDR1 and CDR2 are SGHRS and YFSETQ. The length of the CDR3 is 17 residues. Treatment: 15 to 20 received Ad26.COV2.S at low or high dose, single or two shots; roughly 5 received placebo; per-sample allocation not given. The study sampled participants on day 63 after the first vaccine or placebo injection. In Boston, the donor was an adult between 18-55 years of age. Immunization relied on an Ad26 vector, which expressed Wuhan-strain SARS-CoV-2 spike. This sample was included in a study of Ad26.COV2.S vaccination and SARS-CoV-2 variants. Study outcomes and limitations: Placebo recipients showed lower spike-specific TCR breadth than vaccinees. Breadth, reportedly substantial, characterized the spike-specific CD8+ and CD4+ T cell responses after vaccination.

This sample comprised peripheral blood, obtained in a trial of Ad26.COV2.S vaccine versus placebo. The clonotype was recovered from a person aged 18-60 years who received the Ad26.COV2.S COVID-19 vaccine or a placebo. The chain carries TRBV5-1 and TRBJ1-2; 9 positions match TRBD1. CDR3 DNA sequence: TGCGCCAGCAAAAGAGCCGCGGGACAGGGCTATTACTATGGCTACACCTTC. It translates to CASKRAAGQGYYYGYTF.